This T cell receptor (beta chain) was documented in a study of cytomegalovirus exposure and HLA in healthy donors. Findings of the study overall: Most of the CMV-associated TCR beta chains (in a later analysis) appeared to be HLA-restricted. The study designated roughly 160 TCR beta chains cytomegalovirus-associated. In an earlier analysis, most TCR beta V segments were productive about 87% or about 30% of the time.

CDR3 length: 15 residues. The V gene lost 7 bases and the J gene lost 5 bases, with 20 bases spanning the gap. Per the germline V gene, CDR1 is ENHRY and CDR2 is SYGVKD. The PCR ran on 60 Vbeta and 13 Jbeta primers. Libraries were prepared by immunoSEQ multiplex PCR; TCRdb keeps only in-frame clonotypes and omits some of them. The data contain about 98,000 clones, around 67% of them seen just once; the ten biggest clones take up 1.8%. Note on this clone: The antigen is unknown.

The chain links TRBV10-3 to TRBJ1-2, with a weak D call TRBD1 (5 bases). This sequence was found in a male donor in good health and CMV-seronegative. The sequencing input was PBMCs. The CDR3 DNA reads as TGTGCCATCACCGCGGGGGTGGCGGCGGATTATGGCTACACCTTC. This translates into CAITAGVAADYGYTF.